This passage covers 27 T cell receptor beta chains from one sample sequenced in a study of blood T cell repertoires in COVID-19. Clones were sequenced by immunoSEQ multiplex PCR, and TCRdb holds only the in-frame ones, with some missing. The sample carries about 120,000 clones, around 90% recorded once. Sequencing used peripheral blood. The receptors were gathered from a woman aged 55-75 years with COVID-19, enrolled during active disease.

The chain has TRBV19 and TRBJ1-5; D possibly corresponds to TRBD1 (5 bases). With 6 bases removed from V and 0 bases from J, the gap between germline ends came to 9 bases. CDR3 size: 14 residues. In germline, CDR1 is LNHDA, CDR2 SQIVND (reference sequence). This chain's CDR3 is CASSYRHSNQPQHF. In nucleotides, the CDR3 is TGTGCCAGTAGCTACAGGCATAGCAATCAGCCCCAGCATTTT.

This clone appeared once. The V gene is TRBV19, the J gene TRBJ2-5; D gene uncertain. This CDR3 is 12 amino acids long. Germline V CDR1 and CDR2: LNHDA, SQIVND (reference sequence). V was pared by 5 bases and J by 5 bases, with 9 bases between. Written as DNA, the CDR3 is TGTGCCAGTAGTTTCCACAGTGAGACCCAGTACTTC. It translates to CASSFHSETQYF.

The V gene is TRBV27, the J gene TRBJ2-7; 9 bases are shared with TRBD2. J lost 4 bases, V lost 1 base, and 5 bases had no gene match. Germline CDR1 is MNHEY and CDR2 is SMNVEV (reference sequence). The CDR3 is 15 residues long. The CDR3 bases are TGTGCCAGCAGTTTATTTGGCGGGGGGGCGTACGAGCAGTACTTC. Protein sequence: CASSLFGGGAYEQYF.

The gene calls are TRBV5-4 and TRBJ2-5; 7 nucleotides agree with TRBD1. CDR3 length: 14 amino acids. Germline CDR1 is SGHNT and CDR2 is YYREEE (reference sequence). V was pared by 2 bases and J by 1 base, with 2 bases of the junction left unmatched. CDR3 region: CASSFRDSQETQYF. CDR3 coding DNA: TGTGCCAGCAGCTTCCGGGACAGCCAAGAGACCCAGTACTTC.

This clone was observed many times. This rearrangement joins TRBV6-2 or TRBV6-3 to TRBJ2-2, with D uncertain. V was shortened by 2 bases and J by 3 bases, with 4 bases between the two germline ends. This CDR3 spans 13 amino acids. Germline values: CDR1 MNHEY, CDR2 SVGEGT. The CDR3 region is CASSYTDTGELFF. CDR3 coding DNA: TGTGCCAGCAGTTACACGGACACCGGGGAGCTGTTTTTT.

V and J are TRBV29-1 and TRBJ2-1; 9 bases are a match to TRBD2. Germline V lookup: CDR1 SQVTM, CDR2 ANQGSEA. Trimming took 8 bases from V and 1 from J; bases not matched to a gene: 6. The CDR3 spans 14 residues. The CDR3 region has the DNA TGCAGCCTAACGAGCGGGGGGTCCTACAATGAGCAGTTCTTC. Protein product: CSLTSGGSYNEQFF.

The rearrangement uses TRBV25-1 and TRBJ2-7; 8 positions match TRBD1. After removal of 5 bases from V and 5 bases from J, the junction contained 5 bases not matched to a gene. Germline CDR1 is MGHDK and CDR2 is SYGVNS. This CDR3 has 13 amino acids. CDR3 sequence reads: CASSQTGADEQYF. The CDR3 nucleotides read TGTGCCAGCAGTCAGACAGGGGCGGACGAGCAGTACTTC.

This clone was detected only once. The chain is built from TRBV30 and TRBJ1-3; tentative D call: TRBD1 (5 bases). This CDR3 spans 14 amino acids. Germline V CDR1 and CDR2: GTSNPN, SVGIG (reference sequence). Trimming left V 2 bases short and J 4 bases short, with 12 bases between. CDR3 DNA: TGTGCCTGGAGTCTCCGGGGGTCAGGAAACACCATATATTTT. Protein product: CAWSLRGSGNTIYF.

The chain is built from TRBV20-1 and TRBJ1-1; the D gene is possibly TRBD1 (5 bases). The germline CDR1 and CDR2 sequences are DFQATT and SNEGSKA (reference sequence). This CDR3 has 11 amino acids. V lost 5 bases and J 6 bases, leaving 10 bases between the germline ends. In DNA form, the CDR3 reads TGCAGTGCTTCCCGACAGTCTGAAGCTTTCTTT. Amino acids: CSASRQSEAFF.

The gene calls are TRBV3-1 (or the pseudogene TRBV3-2) and TRBJ2-1; tentative D call: TRBD2 (5 bases). The CDR3 spans 13 residues. Trimming removed 1 base at V and 9 bases at J, with 10 bases between. Germline CDR1 LGHDT, CDR2 YNNKEL (reference sequence). The CDR3 protein is CASSQVGGFEQFF. CDR3 bases: TGTGCCAGCAGCCAAGTAGGAGGCTTTGAGCAGTTCTTC.

The chain links TRBV11-3 to TRBJ2-1; D might be TRBD1 (6 bases). The germline V gene has CDR1 SGHNT and CDR2 YENEEA. This CDR3 spans 16 amino acids. V lost 2 bases to trimming and J lost 2 bases, with 13 bases between them. CDR3 coding DNA: TGTGCCAGCAGCTTATACACCGGGACAACCTACAATGAGCAGTTCTTC. This codes for CASSLYTGTTYNEQFF.

This clone has just one count. CDR3 region: CASSPRTGAYEQYF. The CDR3 DNA is TGTGCCAGCTCACCAAGGACAGGGGCCTACGAGCAGTACTTC. The chain carries TRBV18 and TRBJ2-7, with TRBD1 matching over 9 bases. Per germline, CDR1 KGHSH and CDR2 LQKENI. Unmatched junction bases numbered 1, after V lost 2 bases and J lost 2 bases. The CDR3 has 14 amino acids.

The gene calls are TRBV5-6 and TRBJ2-5; D is undetermined. V lost 0 bases to trimming and J lost 4 bases, with 10 bases between them. In germline, CDR1 is SGHDT, CDR2 YYEEEE. CDR3 length equals 14 residues. This CDR3 is CASSLEALRETQYF. The CDR3 region has the DNA TGTGCCAGCAGCTTGGAAGCCCTGCGAGAGACCCAGTACTTC.

The chain's CDR3 is CASTELLNTEAFF. DNA for the CDR3: TGTGCCAGCACCGAGCTCCTGAACACTGAAGCTTTCTTT. The chain uses TRBV25-1 and TRBJ1-1; D remains ambiguous. CDR3 length equals 13 residues. The germline V and J ends were trimmed by 7 bases and 0 bases, with 9 bases remaining between them. Germline V CDR1 and CDR2: MGHDK, SYGVNS.

DNA of the CDR3: TGTGCCAGTAGTATGGGAGATCAGGGCAATCAGCCCCAGCATTTT. This translates into CASSMGDQGNQPQHF. The chain is built from TRBV19 and TRBJ1-5; D not certain. Looked up from germline, CDR1 is LNHDA and CDR2 is SQIVND (reference sequence). The germline V and J ends were trimmed by 3 bases and 2 bases, with 11 bases remaining between them. The CDR3 is 15 residues long.

This clone has a single count. The chain combines TRBV7-2 with TRBJ2-7, with 7 bases matching TRBD2. CDR3 length: 14 residues. Germline V CDR1 and CDR2: SGHTA, FQGNSA. J lost 2 bases, V lost 1 base, and 2 bases had no gene match. CDR3 protein: CASSLGGGPYEQYF. DNA for the CDR3: TGTGCCAGCAGCTTAGGGGGGGGTCCCTACGAGCAGTACTTC.

The rearrangement links TRBV14 to TRBJ2-1; 11 nucleotides match TRBD2. J lost 8 bases, V lost 4 bases, and 4 bases had no gene match. This CDR3 is 14 amino acids long. Per germline, CDR1 SGHDN and CDR2 FVKESK. This CDR3 is CASSRSGGVYEQFF. For the CDR3, the DNA is TGTGCCAGCAGCCGTAGCGGGGGGGTGTATGAGCAGTTCTTC. Full variable domain (missing parts from reference TRBV14 and TRBJ2-1): EAGVTQFPSHSVIEKGQTVTLRCDPISGHDNLYWYRRVMGKEIKFLLHFVKESKQDESGMPNNRFLAERTGGTYSTLKVQPAELEDSGVYFCASSRSGGVYEQFFGPGTRLTVL.

The CDR3 bases are TGCGCCAGCAGCCAAGACTCTCGGGGAGGCAATGAGCAGTTCTTC. Protein sequence: CASSQDSRGGNEQFF. The gene calls are TRBV4-3 and TRBJ2-1, with D perhaps TRBD2 (6 bases). Germline V gene lookup returns CDR1 LGHNA and CDR2 YSLEER. Trimming took 0 bases from V and 6 from J, leaving 12 bases between them. This CDR3 has 15 residues.

The CDR3 sequence is CASSLGIGAGYEQYF. CDR3 bases: TGTGCCAGCAGTTTGGGGATCGGAGCGGGATACGAGCAGTACTTC. The chain links TRBV27 to TRBJ2-7; 7 bases align to TRBD2. The CDR3 spans 15 residues. J gave up 4 bases and V 3 bases, and 9 bases lay outside the gene matches. Germline V lookup: CDR1 MNHEY, CDR2 SMNVEV (reference sequence).

The rearrangement uses TRBV5-1 and TRBJ1-2; 8 bases are shared with TRBD1. CDR1 and CDR2 from the germline V gene are SGHRS and YFSETQ. The V gene end was trimmed by 4 bases and the J gene end by 8 bases; junction bases not matched to a gene: 7. The CDR3 totals 13 residues. CDR3 amino acids: CASSPTGGFGYTF. The CDR3 nucleotides read TGCGCCAGCAGCCCCACAGGGGGATTCGGCTACACCTTC. Full variable domain (outside the CDR3, taken from reference TRBV5-1 and TRBJ1-2): KAGVTQTPRYLIKTRGQQVTLSCSPISGHRSVSWYQQTPGQGLQFLFEYFSETQRNKGNFPGRFSGRQFSNSRSEMNVSTLELGDSALYLCASSPTGGFGYTFGSGTRLTVV.

The chain employs TRBV18 and TRBJ1-1, with D unresolved. The CDR3 runs to 13 residues. Per the germline V gene, CDR1 is KGHSH and CDR2 is LQKENI. The V end lost 0 bases, the J end lost 7 bases, and 9 bases lay between the germline ends. Here the CDR3 reads CASSPPSGIEAFF. The CDR3 nucleotides read TGTGCCAGCTCACCACCTTCGGGGATTGAAGCTTTCTTT.

The V call is TRBV5-1, the J call TRBJ1-2, with D possibly TRBD1 on 6 matching bases. Germline assignment: CDR1 SGHRS and CDR2 YFSETQ. Trimming stripped 4 bases from V and 2 bases from J, with 21 bases between. There are 17 residues in the CDR3. Written as DNA, the CDR3 is TGCGCCAGCAGCCGCAATTTCGACAGGTATGGGAACTATGGCTACACCTTC. Translated, it gives CASSRNFDRYGNYGYTF.

This clone was recorded a few times. V and J are TRBV28 and TRBJ1-1; D not certain. From germline, CDR1 is MDHEN and CDR2 SYDVKM. V dropped 6 bases and J dropped 6 bases, with 17 bases sitting between them. This CDR3 region has 14 residues. CDR3 protein: CASSRRWEGAEAFF. The CDR3 DNA reads as TGTGCCAGCAGCCGTAGGTGGGAGGGCGCTGAAGCTTTCTTT.

This clone was seen once. The rearrangement joins TRBV5-5 to TRBJ1-1; D is possibly TRBD1 (6 bases). The CDR3 spans 14 residues. CDR1 and CDR2 from the germline V gene are SGHKS and YYEKEE (reference sequence). V was pared by 4 bases and J by 0 bases, with 10 bases between. The CDR3: CASSTGQMNTEAFF. The DNA for the CDR3 is TGTGCCAGCAGCACGGGACAAATGAACACTGAAGCTTTCTTT.

V gene TRBV11-2 combines with J gene TRBJ2-7, with TRBD2 identical over 7 bases. CDR1 is SGHAT and CDR2 is FQNNGV in the germline V gene. The CDR3 loop spans 17 amino acids. The trim removed 1 base at V and 0 bases at J, leaving 9 bases unmatched. The CDR3, as DNA: TGTGCCAGCAGCTTAGTTGTGGGGGGGATTAGCTCCTACGAGCAGTACTTC. Its protein is CASSLVVGGISSYEQYF.

This clone came up a few times. CDR3 sequence (DNA): TGCGCCAGCAGCCAAGATCAGCTAGCGGCGCTTGGGGCCCAGTACTTC. Encoded protein: CASSQDQLAALGAQYF. The chain is built from TRBV4-1 and TRBJ2-5; 7 bases map to TRBD2. The length of the CDR3 is 16 residues. The germline gives CDR1 MGHRA, CDR2 YSYEKL. Unmatched junction bases numbered 13, after V lost 0 bases and J lost 9 bases.

The rearrangement uses TRBV19 and TRBJ2-6, with TRBD1 identical over 9 bases. There are 17 residues in the CDR3. With 5 bases clipped from V and 4 bases from J, the junction kept 9 bases outside the gene matches. The germline V gene has CDR1 LNHDA and CDR2 SQIVND (reference sequence). The CDR3 here is CASSLGTGWSGANVLTF. Here the CDR3 DNA reads TGTGCCAGTAGTTTGGGGACAGGGTGGTCCGGGGCCAACGTCCTGACTTTC.